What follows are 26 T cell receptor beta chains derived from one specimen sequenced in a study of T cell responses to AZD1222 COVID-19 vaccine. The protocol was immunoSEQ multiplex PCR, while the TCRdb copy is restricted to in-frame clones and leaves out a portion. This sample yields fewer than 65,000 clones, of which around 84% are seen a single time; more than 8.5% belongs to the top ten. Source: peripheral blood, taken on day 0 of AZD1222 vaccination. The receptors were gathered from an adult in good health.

The CDR3 region is CASSSRVAGGPGGELFF. For the CDR3, the DNA is TGTGCCAGTAGTAGTAGGGTAGCGGGGGGGCCCGGCGGGGAGCTGTTTTTT. V gene TRBV19 combines with J gene TRBJ2-2; 11 bases match TRBD2. Per the germline V gene, CDR1 is LNHDA and CDR2 is SQIVND (reference sequence). CDR3 length: 17 amino acids. Losses at the gene ends were 4 bases for V and 7 bases for J; bases not matched to a gene: 11. The whole variable domain, filled in from reference TRBV19 and TRBJ2-2, reads DGGITQSPKYLFRKEGQNVTLSCEQNLNHDAMYWYRQDPGQGLRLIYYSQIVNDFQKGDIAEGYSVSREKKESFPLTVTSAQKNPTAFYLCASSSRVAGGPGGELFFGEGSRLTVL.

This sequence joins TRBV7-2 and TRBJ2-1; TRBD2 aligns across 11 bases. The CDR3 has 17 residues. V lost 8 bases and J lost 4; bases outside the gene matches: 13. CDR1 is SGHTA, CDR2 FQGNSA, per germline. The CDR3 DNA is TGTGCCAGCCTCCCTCCCCCACTAGCGGGGGTTTACAATGAGCAGTTCTTC. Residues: CASLPPPLAGVYNEQFF.

CDR3 sequence: CASSGITGAPRSGYTF. CDR3 bases: TGTGCCAGCAGCGGGATTACAGGGGCCCCTAGGTCTGGCTACACCTTC. The V call is TRBV5-6, the J call TRBJ1-2; 7 positions agree with TRBD1. This CDR3 contains 16 residues. Germline V CDR1 and CDR2: SGHDT, YYEEEE. V trimming: 4 bases; J trimming: 7 bases; junction bases outside the gene matches: 16.

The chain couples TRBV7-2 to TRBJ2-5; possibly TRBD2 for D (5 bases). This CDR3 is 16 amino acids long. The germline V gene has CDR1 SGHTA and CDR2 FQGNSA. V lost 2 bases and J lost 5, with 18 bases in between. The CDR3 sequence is CASSLQASSRFETQYF. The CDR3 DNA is TGTGCCAGCAGCTTACAGGCCTCTAGCCGCTTTGAGACCCAGTACTTC.

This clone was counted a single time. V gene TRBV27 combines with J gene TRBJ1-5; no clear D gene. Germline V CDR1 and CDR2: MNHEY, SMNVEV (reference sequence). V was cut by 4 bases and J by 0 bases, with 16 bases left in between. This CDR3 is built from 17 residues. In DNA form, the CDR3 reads TGTGCCAGCAGTTCCCCTCGATCGGGGTATAGCAATCAGCCCCAGCATTTT. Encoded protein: CASSSPRSGYSNQPQHF.

The CDR3 region is CASSLSGLRTEAFF. DNA for the CDR3: TGCGCCAGCAGCTTGAGTGGGCTACGGACTGAAGCTTTCTTT. The V call is TRBV5-1, the J call TRBJ1-1; D uncertain. The CDR3 is 14 amino acids. CDR1 and CDR2 from the germline V gene are SGHRS and YFSETQ. V lost 1 base and J 5 bases, leaving 12 bases between the germline ends.

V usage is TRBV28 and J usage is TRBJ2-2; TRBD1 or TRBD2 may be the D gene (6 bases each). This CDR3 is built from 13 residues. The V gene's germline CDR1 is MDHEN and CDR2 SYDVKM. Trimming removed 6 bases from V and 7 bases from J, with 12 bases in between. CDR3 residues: CASRSGAIGELFF. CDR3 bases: TGTGCCAGCAGATCGGGGGCCATCGGGGAGCTGTTTTTT.

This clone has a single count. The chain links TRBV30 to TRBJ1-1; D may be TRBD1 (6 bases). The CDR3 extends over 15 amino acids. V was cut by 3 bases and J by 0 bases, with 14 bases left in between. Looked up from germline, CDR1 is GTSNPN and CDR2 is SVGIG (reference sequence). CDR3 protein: CAWRADRIMNTEAFF. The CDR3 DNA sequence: TGTGCCTGGAGAGCGGACAGAATCATGAACACTGAAGCTTTCTTT.

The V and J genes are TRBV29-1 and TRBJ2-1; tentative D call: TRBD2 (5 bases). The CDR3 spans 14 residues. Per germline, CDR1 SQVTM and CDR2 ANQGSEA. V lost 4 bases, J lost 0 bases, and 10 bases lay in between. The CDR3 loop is CSVVGGRSYNEQFF. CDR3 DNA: TGCAGCGTTGTAGGAGGCCGCTCCTACAATGAGCAGTTCTTC.

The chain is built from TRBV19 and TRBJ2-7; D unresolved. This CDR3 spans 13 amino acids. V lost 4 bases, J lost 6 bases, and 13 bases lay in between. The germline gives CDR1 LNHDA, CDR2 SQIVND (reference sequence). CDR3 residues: CASSNGVGVEQYF. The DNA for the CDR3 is TGTGCCAGTAGTAATGGCGTGGGTGTCGAGCAGTACTTC.

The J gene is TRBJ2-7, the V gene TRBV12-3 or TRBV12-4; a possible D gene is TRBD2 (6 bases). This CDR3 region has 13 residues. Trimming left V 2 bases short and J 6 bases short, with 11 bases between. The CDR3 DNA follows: TGTGCCAGCAGTTTAAGCGCTAGCGCCGAGCAGTACTTC. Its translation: CASSLSASAEQYF.

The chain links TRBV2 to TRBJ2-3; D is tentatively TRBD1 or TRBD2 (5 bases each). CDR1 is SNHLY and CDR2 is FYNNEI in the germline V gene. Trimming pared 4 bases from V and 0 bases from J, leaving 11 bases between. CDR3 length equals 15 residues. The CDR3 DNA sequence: TGTGCCAGCAGTGCTGGGGGACGGAGCACAGATACGCAGTATTTT. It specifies CASSAGGRSTDTQYF. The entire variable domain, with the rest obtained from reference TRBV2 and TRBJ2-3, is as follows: EPEVTQTPSHQVTQMGQEVILRCVPISNHLYFYWYRQILGQKVEFLVSFYNNEISEKSEIFDDQFSVERPDGSNFTLKIRSTKLEDSAMYFCASSAGGRSTDTQYFGPGTRLTVL.

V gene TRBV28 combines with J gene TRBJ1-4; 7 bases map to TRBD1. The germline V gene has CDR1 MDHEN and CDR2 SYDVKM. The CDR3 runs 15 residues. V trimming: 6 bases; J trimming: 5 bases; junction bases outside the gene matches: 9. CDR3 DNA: TGTGCCAGCAGCCTCGGACAGGCCACGAATGAAAAACTGTTTTTT. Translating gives CASSLGQATNEKLFF.

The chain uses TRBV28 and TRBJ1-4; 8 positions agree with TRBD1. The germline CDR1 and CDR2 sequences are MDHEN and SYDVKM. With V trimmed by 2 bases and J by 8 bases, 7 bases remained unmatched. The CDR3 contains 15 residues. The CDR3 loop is CASSLPTGVGEKLFF. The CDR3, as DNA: TGTGCCAGCAGTTTACCGACAGGGGTAGGGGAAAAACTGTTTTTT.

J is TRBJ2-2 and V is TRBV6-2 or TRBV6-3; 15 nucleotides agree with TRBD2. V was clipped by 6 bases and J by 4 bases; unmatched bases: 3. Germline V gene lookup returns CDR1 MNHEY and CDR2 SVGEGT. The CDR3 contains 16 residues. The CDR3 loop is CASSRTSGGVTGELFF. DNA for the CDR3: TGTGCCAGCAGCCGGACTAGCGGGGGGGTCACCGGGGAGCTGTTTTTT.

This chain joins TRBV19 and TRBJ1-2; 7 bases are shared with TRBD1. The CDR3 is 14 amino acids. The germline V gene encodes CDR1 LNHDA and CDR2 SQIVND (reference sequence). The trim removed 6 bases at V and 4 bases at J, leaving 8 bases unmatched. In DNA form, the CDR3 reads TGTGCCAGTAGCCGACCGGGACAGCCCTATGGCTACACCTTC. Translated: CASSRPGQPYGYTF.

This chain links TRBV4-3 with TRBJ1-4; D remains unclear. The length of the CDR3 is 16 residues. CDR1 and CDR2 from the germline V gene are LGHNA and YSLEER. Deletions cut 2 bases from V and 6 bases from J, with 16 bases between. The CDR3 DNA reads TGCGCCAGCAGCCAAATACGTGGCGGGATCTATGAAAAACTGTTTTTT. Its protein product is CASSQIRGGIYEKLFF.

The CDR3 region has the DNA TGTGCCAGCACGACAGGGGGTCCCAACGAGCAGTACTTC. It codes for CASTTGGPNEQYF. The V and J genes are TRBV5-4 and TRBJ2-7; 9 bases are a match to TRBD1. There are 13 residues in the CDR3. V dropped 6 bases and J dropped 5; count of bases not matched to a gene: 6. Germline lookup yields CDR1 SGHNT and CDR2 YYREEE (reference sequence).

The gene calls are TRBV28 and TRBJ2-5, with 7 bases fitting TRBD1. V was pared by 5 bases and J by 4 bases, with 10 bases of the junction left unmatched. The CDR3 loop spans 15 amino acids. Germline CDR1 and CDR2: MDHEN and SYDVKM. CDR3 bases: TGTGCCAGCAGTCCGTCGAGCCAGGGGGTAGAGACCCAGTACTTC. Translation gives CASSPSSQGVETQYF.

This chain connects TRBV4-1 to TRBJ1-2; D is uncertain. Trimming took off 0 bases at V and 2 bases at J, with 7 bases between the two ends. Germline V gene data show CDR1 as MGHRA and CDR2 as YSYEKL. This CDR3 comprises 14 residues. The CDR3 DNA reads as TGCGCCAGCAGCCAAGAGGGCACCAACTATGGCTACACCTTC. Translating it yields CASSQEGTNYGYTF.

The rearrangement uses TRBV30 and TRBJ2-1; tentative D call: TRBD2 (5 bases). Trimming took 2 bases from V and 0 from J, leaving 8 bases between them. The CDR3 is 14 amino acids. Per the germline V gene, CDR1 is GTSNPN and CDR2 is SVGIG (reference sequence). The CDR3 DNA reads TGTGCCTGGAGTAGACGGGACTCCTACAATGAGCAGTTCTTC. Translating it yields CAWSRRDSYNEQFF.

In DNA form, the CDR3 reads TGCGCCAGCAGCCAAGATCAGGGAGGGTGGGGTCAGCCCCAGCATTTT. Translated: CASSQDQGGWGQPQHF. This chain connects TRBV4-1 to TRBJ1-5, with D maybe TRBD1 (5 bases). V was shortened by 0 bases and J by 6 bases, with 15 bases between the two germline ends. The CDR3 loop spans 16 amino acids. Germline V gene sequence: CDR1 MGHRA, CDR2 YSYEKL.

The CDR3 nucleotides read TGTGCCAGTAGCTCACAGGGATCTGGGGCCAACGTCCTGACTTTC. This codes for CASSSQGSGANVLTF. The chain has TRBV19 and TRBJ2-6; possible D gene TRBD1, 6 bases. The CDR3 loop spans 15 amino acids. Germline CDR1 LNHDA, CDR2 SQIVND (reference sequence). V was shortened by 6 bases and J by 1 base, with 10 bases between the two germline ends.

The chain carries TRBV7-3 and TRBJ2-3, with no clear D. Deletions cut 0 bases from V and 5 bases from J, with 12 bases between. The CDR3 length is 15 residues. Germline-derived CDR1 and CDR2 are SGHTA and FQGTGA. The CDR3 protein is CASSLTRAAQDTQYF. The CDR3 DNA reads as TGTGCCAGCAGCTTAACCAGAGCCGCTCAAGATACGCAGTATTTT.

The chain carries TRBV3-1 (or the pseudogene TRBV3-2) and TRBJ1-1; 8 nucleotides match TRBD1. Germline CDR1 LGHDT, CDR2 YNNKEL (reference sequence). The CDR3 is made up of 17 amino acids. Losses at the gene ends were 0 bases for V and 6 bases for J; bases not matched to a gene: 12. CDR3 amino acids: CASSQDAIGTGTPEAFF. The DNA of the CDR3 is TGTGCCAGCAGCCAAGATGCGATCGGGACAGGAACCCCTGAAGCTTTCTTT.

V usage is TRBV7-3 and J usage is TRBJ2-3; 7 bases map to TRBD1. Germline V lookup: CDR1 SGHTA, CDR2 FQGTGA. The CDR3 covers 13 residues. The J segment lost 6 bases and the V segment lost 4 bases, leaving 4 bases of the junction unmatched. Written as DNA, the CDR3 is TGTGCCAGCAGCTCGACAGGGTTGGATACGCAGTATTTT. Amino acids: CASSSTGLDTQYF.